This entry lists 21 T cell receptor beta chains sequenced from one sample in a study of cytomegalovirus exposure and HLA in healthy donors. The PCR made use of 60 Vbeta and 13 Jbeta primers. Method: immunoSEQ multiplex PCR; TCRdb's copy keeps in-frame clones and lacks some. The table lists about 130,000 clones, roughly 82% of them singletons, with roughly 1.2% in the top ten. The sequencing input was PBMCs. These receptors were collected from a boy between 10 and 17 years old in good health and CMV-seronegative.

The rearrangement uses TRBV4-1 and TRBJ1-1; D remains unclear. The V gene lost 3 bases and the J gene lost 1 base, with 9 bases spanning the gap. CDR1 and CDR2 from the germline V gene are MGHRA and YSYEKL. The CDR3 is made up of 14 amino acids. The CDR3 reads CASSQDWANTEAFF. CDR3 nucleotides: TGCGCCAGCAGCCAGGACTGGGCGAACACTGAAGCTTTCTTT.

V is TRBV19 and J is TRBJ1-1; 7 nucleotides agree with TRBD1. The J segment lost 0 bases and the V segment lost 4 bases, leaving 2 bases of the junction unmatched. From germline, CDR1 is LNHDA and CDR2 SQIVND (reference sequence). This CDR3 region has 14 residues. This CDR3 reads CASSRTGVNTEAFF. For the CDR3, the DNA is TGTGCCAGTAGTAGGACAGGCGTGAACACTGAAGCTTTCTTT.

This clone was recorded only once. This chain joins TRBV9 and TRBJ2-7, with D possibly being TRBD2 (6 bases). The CDR3 is made up of 16 amino acids. Germline V gene lookup returns CDR1 SGDLS and CDR2 YYNGEE. Trimming removed 0 bases from V and 3 bases from J, with 16 bases in between. The CDR3 loop reads CASSVAGSERVYEQYF. Written as DNA, the CDR3 is TGTGCCAGCAGCGTAGCGGGGTCGGAGCGGGTCTACGAGCAGTACTTC.

The rearrangement joins TRBV13 to TRBJ2-7; D perhaps matches TRBD2 (5 bases). Per germline, CDR1 PRHDT and CDR2 FYEKMQ (reference sequence). The CDR3 runs 13 residues. V was clipped by 0 bases and J by 3 bases, with 6 bases between them. For the CDR3, the DNA is TGTGCCAGCAGCTTAGGAGGGAGCTACGAGCAGTACTTC. Amino acid sequence: CASSLGGSYEQYF.

The genes are TRBV5-1 and TRBJ2-7, with D hard to call. CDR3 length: 12 amino acids. Germline CDR1 is SGHRS and CDR2 is YFSETQ. Trimming pared 3 bases from V and 1 base from J, leaving 5 bases between. This chain's CDR3 is CASSYNSYEQYF. The CDR3 DNA reads TGCGCCAGCAGCTACAATTCCTACGAGCAGTACTTC.

V gene TRBV5-6 combines with J gene TRBJ1-4, with TRBD1 matching 10 bases. The CDR3 consists of 16 residues. V shed 0 bases, J shed 7 bases, and the junction held 6 bases outside the gene matches. Per germline, CDR1 SGHDT and CDR2 YYEEEE. DNA of the CDR3: TGTGCCAGCAGCTTGGTTGGGGGACAGGGGCGTGAAAAACTGTTTTTT. The encoded protein is CASSLVGGQGREKLFF.

The chain couples TRBV4-1 to TRBJ2-3; no reliable D call. The germline V gene encodes CDR1 MGHRA and CDR2 YSYEKL. V was trimmed by 4 bases and J by 2 bases, leaving 16 bases between them. The CDR3 length is 16 residues. CDR3 nucleotide sequence: TGCGCCAGCAGCCGGCCGGTGACCCGGGTCACAGATACGCAGTATTTT. It yields the protein CASSRPVTRVTDTQYF.

The chain is built from TRBV4-3 and TRBJ2-1, with 7 bases lining up with TRBD2. The length of the CDR3 is 16 residues. Unmatched junction bases numbered 10, after V lost 0 bases and J lost 8 bases. Germline V gene sequence: CDR1 LGHNA, CDR2 YSLEER. The CDR3 coding sequence is TGCGCCAGCAGCCAAGACGGGCGGGAGATGGGCTATGAGCAGTTCTTC. Residues: CASSQDGREMGYEQFF.

The chain links TRBV2 to TRBJ1-2, with 7 bases lining up with TRBD1. CDR1 is SNHLY and CDR2 is FYNNEI in the germline V gene. J was trimmed by 2 bases and V by 8 bases; bases with no gene match: 8. The CDR3 runs to 14 residues. The CDR3, as DNA: TGTGCCAGCGCCAGGGAGACAGGGAACTATGGCTACACCTTC. It is translated as CASARETGNYGYTF.

As to this clone: At one of its ends the junction is not consistent with the germline gene, which may arise from a read error. The chain couples TRBV6-5 to TRBJ1-1, with TRBD1 matching 7 bases. The germline CDR1 and CDR2 sequences are MNHEY and SVGAGI. The length of the CDR3 is 15 residues. The CDR3 region has the DNA TGTGCCAGCAGCCCCACCGGGACAGAGAACGCTGAAGCTTTCTTT. This sequence encodes CASSPTGTENAEAFF.

V and J are TRBV25-1 and TRBJ2-1; D is perhaps TRBD2 (6 bases). Trimming took 3 bases from V and 2 from J, leaving 8 bases between them. The CDR3 runs to 14 residues. Germline V lookup: CDR1 MGHDK, CDR2 SYGVNS. CDR3 nucleotide sequence: TGTGCCAGCAGTGACCGGGAGCCCTACAATGAGCAGTTCTTC. Its protein is CASSDREPYNEQFF.

The chain has TRBV5-6 and TRBJ1-2; no clear D gene. V lost 0 bases and J 6 bases, leaving 9 bases between the germline ends. CDR3 length: 13 residues. CDR1 and CDR2 from the germline V gene are SGHDT and YYEEEE. The CDR3 sequence is CASSLGSGNGYTF. CDR3 in DNA: TGTGCCAGCAGCTTGGGTTCGGGAAATGGCTACACCTTC.

The chain is built from TRBV15 and TRBJ1-1; 10 nucleotides align to TRBD1. The CDR3 contains 16 residues. Germline-derived CDR1 and CDR2 are LNHNV and YYDKDF (reference sequence). V was pared by 3 bases and J by 1 base, with 5 bases of the junction left unmatched. The CDR3 reads CATSSRGTGANTEAFF. DNA of the CDR3: TGTGCCACCAGCAGTAGGGGGACAGGGGCGAACACTGAAGCTTTCTTT.

Only a few counts were recorded for this clone. The chain recombines TRBV6-4 with TRBJ1-4, with no clear D. Germline loops: CDR1 MRHNA, CDR2 SNTAGT. The V end was cut by 6 bases, the J end by 0 bases, with 11 bases between. This CDR3 is built from 15 residues. CDR3 region: CASRQSPSTNEKLFF. The CDR3 region has the DNA TGTGCCAGCAGACAATCCCCCTCAACTAATGAAAAACTGTTTTTT.

The chain joins TRBV7-9 to TRBJ1-5, with D perhaps TRBD1 (6 bases). The CDR3 is made up of 15 amino acids. V lost 4 bases, J lost 0 bases, and 10 bases lay in between. CDR1 is SEHNR, CDR2 FQNEAQ, per germline (reference sequence). CDR3 sequence (DNA): TGTGCCAGCAGCTACGGACAGTATAGCAATCAGCCCCAGCATTTT. It yields the protein CASSYGQYSNQPQHF. Full variable domain (outside the CDR3, taken from reference TRBV7-9 and TRBJ1-5): DTGVSQNPRHKITKRGQNVTFRCDPISEHNRLYWYRQTLGQGPEFLTYFQNEAQLEKSRLLSDRFSAERPKGSFSTLEIQRTEQGDSAMYLCASSYGQYSNQPQHFGDGTRLSIL.

DNA of the CDR3: TGTGCCAGCAGCTTTACCGGGACAGGGCTCACAGATACGCAGTATTTT. This codes for CASSFTGTGLTDTQYF. This sequence joins TRBV7-9 and TRBJ2-3; 9 bases are a match to TRBD1. The ends lost 3 bases at V and 2 bases at J; junction bases unmatched: 6. This CDR3 is built from 16 residues. CDR1 and CDR2 (germline): SEHNR, FQNEAQ (reference sequence).

The chain is built from TRBV4-3 and TRBJ1-2, with D perhaps matching TRBD1 (5 bases). The CDR3 consists of 17 residues. V was pared by 0 bases and J by 6 bases, with 20 bases between. Germline loops: CDR1 LGHNA, CDR2 YSLEER. CDR3 in amino acids: CASSQDPSVAAGNGYTF. DNA of the CDR3: TGCGCCAGCAGCCAAGATCCCTCGGTGGCGGCAGGGAATGGCTACACCTTC.

The V call is TRBV27, the J call TRBJ2-1; 9 bases map to TRBD2. Germline-derived CDR1 and CDR2 are MNHEY and SMNVEV (reference sequence). The CDR3 has 14 residues. V was clipped by 9 bases and J by 3 bases; unmatched bases: 6. The CDR3 nucleotides read TGTGCCAGTGTAGCGGGAGCTAACTACAATGAGCAGTTCTTC. This codes for CASVAGANYNEQFF.

This rearrangement joins TRBV10-2 to TRBJ2-7; weak D call: TRBD2 (6 bases). The CDR3 length is 13 residues. V was shortened by 6 bases and J by 6 bases, with 15 bases between the two germline ends. Per germline, CDR1 WSHSY and CDR2 SAAADI. CDR3 residues: CASSAGILGEQYF. CDR3 nucleotide sequence: TGCGCCAGCAGCGCGGGGATCCTGGGCGAGCAGTACTTC.

This chain links TRBV4-2 with TRBJ2-3; the match to TRBD2 covers 10 bases. J gave up 1 base and V 1 base, and 2 bases lay outside the gene matches. Germline CDR1 reads LGHNA; CDR2 reads YNFKEQ. CDR3 length: 16 amino acids. The CDR3, as DNA: TGTGCCAGCAGCCAAGCAGCGGGAGGGGGCACAGATACGCAGTATTTT. Amino acids: CASSQAAGGGTDTQYF.

V gene TRBV7-8 combines with J gene TRBJ2-1, with D tentatively TRBD2 (6 bases). Trimming took 4 bases from V and 5 from J, leaving 18 bases between them. CDR3 size: 16 residues. CDR1 is SGHVS and CDR2 is FQNEAQ in the germline V gene. Here the CDR3 DNA reads TGTGCCAGCAGCTCACGCGCGGGAACGAGGAACAATGAGCAGTTCTTC. This translates into CASSSRAGTRNNEQFF.